What follows are 5 T cell receptor beta chains derived from one specimen sequenced in a study of human T cells and chemical hapten exposure. Time point: pre-sensitization, week 0. Specified treatment: therapeutic diphenylcyclopropenone sensitization with weekly scalp DPC. TCRdb reprocessed the RACE reads with MiXCR, giving one entry per CDR3 protein. Here the sample spans about 290,000 distinct CDR3 sequences, roughly 8% being singletons. Material: whole blood, obtained in connection with sensitization to the hapten diphenylcyclopropenone (DPC). Receptor source: a man younger than 30 with alopecia areata. Some clones in this sample may be carry-over from other donors' samples.

There are many counts of this clonotype. The gene calls are TRBV6-5 and TRBJ2-1; 9 nucleotides align to TRBD2. The CDR3 loop spans 16 amino acids. Germline lookup yields CDR1 MNHEY and CDR2 SVGAGI. V was pared by 5 bases and J by 7 bases, with 12 bases of the junction left unmatched. This CDR3 reads CASSPITAGGGNEQFF. The CDR3 DNA is TGTGCCAGCAGTCCCATTACAGCGGGGGGAGGGAATGAGCAGTTCTTC.

This clonotype was observed a handful of times. The rearrangement joins TRBV5-1 to TRBJ2-7; D gene uncertain. The CDR3 is made up of 13 amino acids. V shed 0 bases and J shed 5 bases, with 9 bases lying between them. Germline V gene data show CDR1 as SGHRS and CDR2 as YFSETQ. CDR3 nucleotide sequence: TGCGCCAGCAGCTTGGGACCAGAGGACGAGCAGTACTTC. This codes for CASSLGPEDEQYF.

In this sample, this clonotype turned up many times. The chain couples TRBV25-1 to TRBJ2-7; D is possibly TRBD2 (6 bases). The CDR3 sequence is 14 residues long. V lost 1 base and J lost 3, with 10 bases in between. Germline V gene lookup returns CDR1 MGHDK and CDR2 SYGVNS. CDR3 protein: CASSESGLIYEQYF. DNA for the CDR3: TGTGCCAGCAGTGAATCGGGACTGATCTACGAGCAGTACTTC.

The V gene is TRBV5-1, the J gene TRBJ2-1, with TRBD2 matching over 9 bases. The CDR3 runs 14 residues. Germline V CDR1 and CDR2: SGHRS, YFSETQ. Trimming removed 4 bases from V and 5 bases from J; junction bases left unmatched: 4. CDR3 in DNA: TGCGCCAGCAGCATTAGCGGGGGAGACAATGAGCAGTTCTTC. The encoded protein is CASSISGGDNEQFF.

The table lists this clonotype with a few counts. The V call is TRBV10-3, the J call TRBJ1-2, with 7 bases matching TRBD1. CDR3 length: 14 amino acids. With V trimmed by 7 bases and J by 7 bases, 12 bases remained unmatched. Per germline, CDR1 ENHRY and CDR2 SYGVKD. The CDR3 DNA is TGTGCCATCAACCCTTTAGACAGGGAATTTGGCTACACCTTC. Translation: CAINPLDREFGYTF.